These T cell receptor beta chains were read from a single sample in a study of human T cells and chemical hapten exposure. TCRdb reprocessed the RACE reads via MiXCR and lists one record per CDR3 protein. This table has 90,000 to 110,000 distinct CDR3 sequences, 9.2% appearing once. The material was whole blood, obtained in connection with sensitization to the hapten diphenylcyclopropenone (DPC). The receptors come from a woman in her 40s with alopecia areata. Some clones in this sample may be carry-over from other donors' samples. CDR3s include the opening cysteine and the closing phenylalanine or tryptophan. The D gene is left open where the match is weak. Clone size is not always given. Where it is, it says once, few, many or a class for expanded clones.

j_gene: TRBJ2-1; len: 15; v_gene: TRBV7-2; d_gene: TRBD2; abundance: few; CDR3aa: CASSFYLAGNDEQFF; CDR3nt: TGTGCCAGCAGCTTCTATCTAGCGGGTAACGATGAGCAGTTCTTC
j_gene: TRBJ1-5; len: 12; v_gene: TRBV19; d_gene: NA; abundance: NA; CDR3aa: CASQGRGQPQHF; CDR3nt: TGTGCCAGTCAGGGAAGGGGTCAGCCCCAGCATTTT
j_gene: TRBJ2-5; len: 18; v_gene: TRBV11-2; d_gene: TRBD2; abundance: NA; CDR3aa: CASSLRSPAGTLGGTQYF; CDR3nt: TGTGCCAGCAGCTTACGGTCCCCAGCGGGGACCCTAGGTGGGACCCAGTACTTC
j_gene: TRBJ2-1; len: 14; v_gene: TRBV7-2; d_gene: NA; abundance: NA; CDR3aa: CASSSDQTHNEQFF; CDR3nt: TGTGCCAGCAGCTCGGACCAAACCCACAATGAGCAGTTCTTC
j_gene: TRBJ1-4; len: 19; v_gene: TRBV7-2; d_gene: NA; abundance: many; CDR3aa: CASSLGKPGHPATNEKLFF; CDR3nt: TGTGCCAGCAGCTTAGGGAAACCGGGACACCCTGCAACTAATGAAAAACTGTTTTTT
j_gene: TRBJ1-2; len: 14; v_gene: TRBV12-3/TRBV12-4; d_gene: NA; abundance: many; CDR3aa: CASSLASVYHGYTF; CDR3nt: TGTGCCAGCAGTTTAGCCTCAGTGTACCATGGCTACACCTTC
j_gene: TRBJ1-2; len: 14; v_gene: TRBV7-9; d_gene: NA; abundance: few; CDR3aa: CASSLEASSYGYTF; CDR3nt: TGTGCCAGCAGCTTAGAGGCCAGCTCCTATGGCTACACCTTC
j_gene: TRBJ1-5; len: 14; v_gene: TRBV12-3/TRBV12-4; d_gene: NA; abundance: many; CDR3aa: CASSLGRSDQPQHF; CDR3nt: TGTGCCAGCAGCCTGGGACGGTCGGATCAGCCCCAGCATTTT
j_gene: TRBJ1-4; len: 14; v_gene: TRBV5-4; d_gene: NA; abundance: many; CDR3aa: CASSLGPIGEKLFF; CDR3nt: TGTGCCAGCAGCTTGGGACCTATCGGTGAAAAACTGTTTTTT
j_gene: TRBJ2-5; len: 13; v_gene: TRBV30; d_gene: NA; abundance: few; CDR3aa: CAWSVQVQETQYF; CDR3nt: TGTGCCTGGAGTGTGCAGGTACAAGAGACCCAGTACTTC
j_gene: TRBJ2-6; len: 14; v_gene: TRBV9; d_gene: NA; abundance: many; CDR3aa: CASSEGPGANVLTF; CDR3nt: TGTGCCAGCAGCGAGGGCCCCGGGGCCAACGTCCTGACTTTC
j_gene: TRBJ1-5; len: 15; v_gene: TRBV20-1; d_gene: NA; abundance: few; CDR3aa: CSASSRAQGHQPQHF; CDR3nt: TGCAGTGCTAGTAGCAGGGCCCAGGGGCATCAGCCCCAGCATTTT
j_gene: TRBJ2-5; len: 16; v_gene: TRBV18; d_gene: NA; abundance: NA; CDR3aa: CASSPLGSGAGETQYF; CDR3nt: TGTGCCAGCTCACCCCTCGGTTCTGGAGCCGGAGAGACCCAGTACTTC
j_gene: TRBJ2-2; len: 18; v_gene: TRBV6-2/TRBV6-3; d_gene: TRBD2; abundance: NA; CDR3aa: CASTPMTSGGPNTGELFF; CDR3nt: TGTGCCAGCACCCCTATGACTAGCGGGGGGCCGAACACCGGGGAGCTGTTTTTT
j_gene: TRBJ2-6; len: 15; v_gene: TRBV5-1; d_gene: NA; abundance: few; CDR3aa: CASSFTGSGANVLTF; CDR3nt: TGCGCCAGCAGCTTTACAGGGTCTGGGGCCAACGTCCTGACTTTC
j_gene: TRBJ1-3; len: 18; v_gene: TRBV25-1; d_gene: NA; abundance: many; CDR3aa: CASSGAGLKGRAGNTIYF; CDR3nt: TGTGCCAGCAGCGGGGCAGGGTTAAAAGGCAGGGCTGGAAACACCATATATTTT
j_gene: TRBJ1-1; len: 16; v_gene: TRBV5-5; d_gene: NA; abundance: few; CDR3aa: CASSRALRGMNTEAFF; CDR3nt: TGTGCCAGCAGCCGCGCACTGAGGGGGATGAACACTGAAGCTTTCTTT
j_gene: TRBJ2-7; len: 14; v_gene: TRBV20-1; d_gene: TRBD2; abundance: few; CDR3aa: CSVPSSSGGYEQYF; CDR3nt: TGCAGTGTTCCGAGTTCTAGCGGGGGATACGAGCAGTACTTC
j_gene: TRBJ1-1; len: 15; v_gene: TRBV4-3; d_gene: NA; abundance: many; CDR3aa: CASSPLEGQNTEAFF; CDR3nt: TGCGCCAGCAGCCCCTTGGAGGGCCAGAACACTGAAGCTTTCTTT
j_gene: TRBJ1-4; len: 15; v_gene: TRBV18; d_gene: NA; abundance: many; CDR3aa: CASSPQGWSNEKLFF; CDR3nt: TGTGCCAGCTCACCCCAGGGATGGAGTAATGAAAAACTGTTTTTT
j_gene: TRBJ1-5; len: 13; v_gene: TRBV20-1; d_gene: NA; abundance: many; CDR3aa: CSAYTGSNQPQHF; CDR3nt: TGCAGTGCTTACACCGGGAGCAATCAGCCCCAGCATTTT
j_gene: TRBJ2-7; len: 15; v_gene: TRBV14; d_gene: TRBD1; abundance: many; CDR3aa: CASSQRGGYSYEQYF; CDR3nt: TGTGCCAGCAGCCAGCGAGGGGGCTACTCCTACGAGCAGTACTTC
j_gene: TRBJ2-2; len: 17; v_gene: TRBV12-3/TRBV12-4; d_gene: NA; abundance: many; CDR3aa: CASSFRPPFANTGELFF; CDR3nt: TGTGCCAGCAGTTTCCGCCCCCCGTTCGCGAACACCGGGGAGCTGTTTTTT
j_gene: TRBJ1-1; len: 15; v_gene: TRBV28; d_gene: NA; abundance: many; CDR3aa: CASSLTNLVNTEAFF; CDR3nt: TGTGCCAGCAGTTTAACCAATCTCGTGAACACTGAAGCTTTCTTT
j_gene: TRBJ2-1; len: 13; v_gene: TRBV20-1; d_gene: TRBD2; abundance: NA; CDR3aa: CSASRGGYNEQFF; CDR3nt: TGCAGTGCTAGTCGGGGGGGGTACAATGAGCAGTTCTTC
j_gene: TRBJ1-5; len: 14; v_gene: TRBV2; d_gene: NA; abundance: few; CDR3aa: CATARQSSNQPQHF; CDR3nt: TGTGCCACGGCGAGACAGAGTAGCAATCAGCCCCAGCATTTT
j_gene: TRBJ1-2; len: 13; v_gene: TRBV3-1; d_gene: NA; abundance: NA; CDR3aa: CASTTQGGYGYTF; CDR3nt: TGTGCCAGCACCACGCAAGGGGGCTATGGCTACACCTTC
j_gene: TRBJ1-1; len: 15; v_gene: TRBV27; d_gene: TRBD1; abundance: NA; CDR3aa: CASSIRQGAWTEAFF; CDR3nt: TGTGCCAGCTCCATCAGACAGGGGGCATGGACTGAAGCTTTCTTT
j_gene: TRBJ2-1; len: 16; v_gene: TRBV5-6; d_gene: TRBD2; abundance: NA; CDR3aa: CASSGPSGGLPHEQFF; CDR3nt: TGTGCCAGCAGCGGTCCTAGCGGGGGACTCCCCCATGAGCAGTTCTTC
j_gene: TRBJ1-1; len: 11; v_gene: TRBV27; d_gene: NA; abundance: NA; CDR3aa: CATWGRTEAFF; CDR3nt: TGTGCCACCTGGGGTAGAACTGAAGCTTTCTTT
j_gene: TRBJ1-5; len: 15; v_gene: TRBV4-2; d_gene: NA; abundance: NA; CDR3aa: CASSQDGRTDQPQHF; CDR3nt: TGTGCCAGCAGCCAAGATGGGCGGACAGATCAGCCCCAGCATTTT
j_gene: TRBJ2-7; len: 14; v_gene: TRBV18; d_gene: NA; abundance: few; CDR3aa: CASSPSGYSYEQYF; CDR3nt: TGTGCCAGCTCACCATCCGGTTACTCCTACGAGCAGTACTTC
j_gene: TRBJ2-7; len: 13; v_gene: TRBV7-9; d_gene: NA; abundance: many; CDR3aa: CASSFYDEGELYF; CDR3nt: TGTGCCAGCAGTTTTTACGACGAGGGAGAGCTGTACTTC
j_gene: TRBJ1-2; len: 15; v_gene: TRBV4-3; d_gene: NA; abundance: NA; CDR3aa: CASSQAGTFNYGYTF; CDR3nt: TGCGCCAGCAGCCAGGCCGGGACATTTAACTATGGCTACACCTTC
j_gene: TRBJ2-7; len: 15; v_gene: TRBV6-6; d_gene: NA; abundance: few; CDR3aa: CASRQTEDRSYEQYF; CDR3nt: TGTGCCAGCAGACAAACCGAAGACCGATCCTACGAGCAGTACTTC
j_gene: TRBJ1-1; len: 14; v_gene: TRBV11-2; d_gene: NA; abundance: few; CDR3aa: CASRGPWLNTEAFF; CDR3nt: TGTGCCAGCAGGGGCCCATGGTTGAACACTGAAGCTTTCTTT
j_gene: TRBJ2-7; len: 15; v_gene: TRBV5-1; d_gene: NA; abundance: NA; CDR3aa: CASTQTVGRTYEQYF; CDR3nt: TGCGCCAGCACCCAGACCGTGGGGCGAACCTACGAGCAGTACTTC
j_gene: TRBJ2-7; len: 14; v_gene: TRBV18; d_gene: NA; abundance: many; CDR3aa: CASSPDSGSYEQYF; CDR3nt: TGTGCCAGCTCACCGGACTCCGGATCCTACGAGCAGTACTTC
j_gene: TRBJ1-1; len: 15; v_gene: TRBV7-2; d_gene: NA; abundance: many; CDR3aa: CASSLRRGSNTEAFF; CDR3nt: TGTGCCAGCAGCTTAAGGCGGGGGTCGAACACTGAAGCTTTCTTT
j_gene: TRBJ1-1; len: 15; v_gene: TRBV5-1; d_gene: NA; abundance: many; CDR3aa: CASSSDGQSRTEAFF; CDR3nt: TGCGCCAGCAGCTCAGATGGACAGTCAAGGACTGAAGCTTTCTTT
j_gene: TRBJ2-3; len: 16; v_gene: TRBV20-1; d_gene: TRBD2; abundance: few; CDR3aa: CSALSTGTSGFYTQYF; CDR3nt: TGCAGTGCTCTTTCGACCGGGACTAGCGGGTTCTATACGCAGTATTTT
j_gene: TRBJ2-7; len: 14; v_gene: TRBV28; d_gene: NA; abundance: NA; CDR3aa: CASSLDSPSYEQYF; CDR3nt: TGTGCCAGCAGTTTAGACAGTCCTTCCTACGAGCAGTACTTC
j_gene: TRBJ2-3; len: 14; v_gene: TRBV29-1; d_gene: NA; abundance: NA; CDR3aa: CSVNGGPITDTQYF; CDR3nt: TGCAGCGTGAACGGGGGCCCTATCACAGATACGCAGTATTTT
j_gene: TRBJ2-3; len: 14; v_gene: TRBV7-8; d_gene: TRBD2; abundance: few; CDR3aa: CASSLPGLADTQYF; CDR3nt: TGTGCCAGCAGCTTACCCGGACTAGCGGATACGCAGTATTTT
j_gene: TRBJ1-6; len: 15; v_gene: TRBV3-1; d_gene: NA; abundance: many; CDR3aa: CASSPLRGENSPLHF; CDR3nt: TGTGCCAGCAGCCCACTTCGGGGAGAAAATTCACCCCTCCACTTT
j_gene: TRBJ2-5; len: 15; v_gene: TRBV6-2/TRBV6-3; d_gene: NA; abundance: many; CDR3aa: CASRKGILDKETQYF; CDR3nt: TGTGCCAGCCGTAAGGGCATTTTGGATAAAGAGACCCAGTACTTC
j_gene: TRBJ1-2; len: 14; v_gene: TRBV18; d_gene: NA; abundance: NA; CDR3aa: CASSGAGADYGYTF; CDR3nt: TGTGCCAGCTCGGGGGCCGGGGCCGACTATGGCTACACCTTC
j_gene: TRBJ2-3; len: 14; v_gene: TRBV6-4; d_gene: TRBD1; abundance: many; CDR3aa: CASRATGGTDTQYF; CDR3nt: TGTGCCAGCAGGGCGACAGGGGGCACAGATACGCAGTATTTT
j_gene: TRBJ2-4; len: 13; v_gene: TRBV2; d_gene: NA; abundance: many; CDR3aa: CASSEGPQRIQYF; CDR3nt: TGTGCCAGCAGTGAGGGACCCCAGCGCATTCAGTACTTC
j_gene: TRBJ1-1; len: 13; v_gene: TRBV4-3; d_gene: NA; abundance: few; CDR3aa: CASRSNVNTEAFF; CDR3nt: TGCGCCAGCAGGTCCAATGTGAACACTGAAGCTTTCTTT
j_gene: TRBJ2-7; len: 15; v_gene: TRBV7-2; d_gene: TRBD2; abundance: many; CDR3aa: CASSLGTSGTYEQYF; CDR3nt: TGTGCCAGCAGCTTAGGGACTAGCGGAACCTACGAGCAGTACTTC
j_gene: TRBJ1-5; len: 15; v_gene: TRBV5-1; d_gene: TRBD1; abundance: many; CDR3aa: CASSWDGQGGQPQHF; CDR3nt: TGCGCCAGCAGCTGGGATGGACAGGGGGGTCAGCCCCAGCATTTT
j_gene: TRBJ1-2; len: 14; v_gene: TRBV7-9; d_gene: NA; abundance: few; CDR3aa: CASSLETQNYGYTF; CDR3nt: TGTGCCAGCAGCTTAGAGACACAAAACTATGGCTACACCTTC
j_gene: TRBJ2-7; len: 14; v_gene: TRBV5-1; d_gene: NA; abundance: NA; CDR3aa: CASSSQTGSYEQYF; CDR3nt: TGCGCCAGCAGCTCGCAGACAGGCTCCTACGAGCAGTACTTC
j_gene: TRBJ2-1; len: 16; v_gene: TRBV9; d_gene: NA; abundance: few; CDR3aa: CASRPAGTGRGDEQFF; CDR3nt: TGTGCCAGCCGCCCAGCCGGGACAGGGCGGGGGGATGAGCAGTTCTTC
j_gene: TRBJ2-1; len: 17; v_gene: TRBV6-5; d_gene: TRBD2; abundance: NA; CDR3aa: CASSPALAGGAHNEQFF; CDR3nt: TGTGCCAGCAGCCCCGCGCTGGCGGGGGGGGCGCACAATGAGCAGTTCTTC
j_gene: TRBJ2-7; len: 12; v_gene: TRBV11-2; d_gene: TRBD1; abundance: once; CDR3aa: CASSLDRVEQYF; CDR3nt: TGTGCCAGCAGCCTTGACAGGGTCGAGCAGTACTTC
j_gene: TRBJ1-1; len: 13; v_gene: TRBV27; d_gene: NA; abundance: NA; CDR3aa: CASSLFRATEAFF; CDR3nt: TGTGCCAGCAGTTTATTCCGAGCCACTGAAGCTTTCTTT
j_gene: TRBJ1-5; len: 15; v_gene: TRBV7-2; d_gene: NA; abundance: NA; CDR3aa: CASSLVVGSNQPQHF; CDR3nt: TGTGCCAGCAGCTTAGTGGTGGGTAGCAATCAGCCCCAGCATTTT
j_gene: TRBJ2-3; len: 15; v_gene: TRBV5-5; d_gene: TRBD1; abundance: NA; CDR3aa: CASSLVGGRRNTQYF; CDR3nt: TGTGCCAGCAGCTTGGTAGGGGGCCGCCGGAATACGCAGTATTTT